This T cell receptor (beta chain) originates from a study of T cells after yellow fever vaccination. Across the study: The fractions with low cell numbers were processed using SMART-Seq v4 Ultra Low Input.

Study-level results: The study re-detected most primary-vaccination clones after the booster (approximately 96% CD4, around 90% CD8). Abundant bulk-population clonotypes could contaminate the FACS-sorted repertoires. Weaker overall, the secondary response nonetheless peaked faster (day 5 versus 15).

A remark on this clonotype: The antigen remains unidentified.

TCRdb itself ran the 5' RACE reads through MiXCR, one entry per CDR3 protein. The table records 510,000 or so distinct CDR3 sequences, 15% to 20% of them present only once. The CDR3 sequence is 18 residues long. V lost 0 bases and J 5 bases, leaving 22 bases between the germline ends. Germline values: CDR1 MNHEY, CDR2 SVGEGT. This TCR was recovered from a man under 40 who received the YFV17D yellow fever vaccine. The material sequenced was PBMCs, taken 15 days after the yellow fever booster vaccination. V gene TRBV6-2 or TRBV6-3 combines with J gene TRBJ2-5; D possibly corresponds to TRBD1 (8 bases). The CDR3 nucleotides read TGTGCCAGCAGTTACTCCTATTTCGCCGGACAGGGAGGGGAGACCCAGTACTTC. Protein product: CASSYSYFAGQGGETQYF.